The 28 T cell receptor beta chains in this list originate from one sample, sequenced in a study of CD8 T cells in ankylosing spondylitis. TCRdb itself ran the 5' RACE reads through MiXCR, one entry per CDR3 protein. The sample records about 210,000 distinct CDR3 sequences, 7.5% to 9.5% being singletons. The sample consisted of blood, either unsorted or a sorted T cell fraction (not recorded which). The receptors were gathered from a female donor with ankylosing spondylitis or in good health (not recorded which).

With respect to this clonotype: This may arise from a read error, as a much more abundant clone is one base away. V is TRBV4-1 and J is TRBJ1-2; tentative D call: TRBD1 (6 bases). The CDR3 length is 15 residues. The V gene lost 0 bases and the J gene lost 8 bases, with 16 bases spanning the gap. CDR1 is MGHRA, CDR2 YSYEKL, per germline. CDR3 residues: CASSQDTGGAGGYTF. DNA of the CDR3: TGCGCCAGCAGCCAAGATACTGGGGGCGCTGGGGGCTACACCTTC.

There are many counts of this clonotype. The V and J genes are TRBV6-1 and TRBJ2-1; D might be TRBD2 (5 bases). V was clipped by 0 bases and J by 3 bases, with 9 bases between them. This CDR3 is built from 15 residues. Germline CDR1 is MNHNS and CDR2 is SASEGT. The CDR3, as DNA: TGTGCCAGCAGTGAAGCGTACAGCGGCTACAATGAGCAGTTCTTC. Translated, it gives CASSEAYSGYNEQFF.

This clonotype was recorded at least ten times. The CDR3 DNA sequence: TGTGCCAGCAGTTTATCAGCCCGTCATGGTCCTGTAGGCTCCTACAATGAGCAGTTCTTC. Residues: CASSLSARHGPVGSYNEQFF. The gene calls are TRBV27 and TRBJ2-1; D gene uncertain. In germline, CDR1 is MNHEY, CDR2 SMNVEV (reference sequence). Trimming cost V 0 bases and J 0 bases, with 21 bases left between them. The CDR3 covers 20 residues.

The chain joins TRBV7-9 to TRBJ2-5, with D perhaps TRBD1 (6 bases). The CDR3 is 14 residues long. Germline CDR1 reads SEHNR; CDR2 reads FQNEAQ (reference sequence). Trimming shortened V by 5 bases and J by 1 base, and 11 bases separated the two germline ends. CDR3 loop: CASSQQGGQETQYF. The CDR3 DNA sequence: TGTGCCAGCAGCCAACAGGGTGGCCAAGAGACCCAGTACTTC.

This clonotype was counted many times. The chain recombines TRBV30 with TRBJ2-3, with a possible D match to TRBD1 (5 bases). Germline-derived CDR1 and CDR2 are GTSNPN and SVGIG (reference sequence). This CDR3 contains 15 residues. The V end lost 2 bases, the J end lost 4 bases, and 16 bases lay between the germline ends. This CDR3 is CAWSRGRMRSDTQYF. The CDR3 coding sequence is TGTGCCTGGAGTAGGGGCCGCATGAGGTCAGATACGCAGTATTTT. Supplemented by reference TRBV30 and TRBJ2-3, the full variable domain reads SQTIHQWPATLVQPVGSPLSLECTVEGTSNPNLYWYRQAAGRGLQLLFYSVGIGQISSEVPQNLSASRPQDRQFILSSKKLLLSDSGFYLCAWSRGRMRSDTQYFGPGTRLTVL.

This clonotype was picked up many times. CDR3 bases: TGTGCCTGGAGCCGGGGACTAGCGTCAAATGAGCAGTTCTTC. It specifies CAWSRGLASNEQFF. The rearrangement uses TRBV30 and TRBJ2-1, with 10 nucleotides matching TRBD2. The CDR3 sequence is 14 residues long. V gave up 3 bases and J gave up 7 bases; unmatched junction bases: 6. CDR1 and CDR2 from the germline V gene are GTSNPN and SVGIG (reference sequence).

There are many counts of this clonotype. The genes are TRBV15 and TRBJ1-5, with no clear D. CDR3 length equals 14 residues. Germline V CDR1 and CDR2: LNHNV, YYDKDF (reference sequence). Trimming stripped 1 base from V and 5 bases from J, with 9 bases between. CDR3 sequence: CATSRGDTYQPQHF. CDR3 nucleotide sequence: TGTGCCACCAGCAGAGGAGACACCTATCAGCCCCAGCATTTT.

The rearrangement uses TRBV7-2 and TRBJ2-7; 16 bases align to TRBD2. Germline CDR1 is SGHTA and CDR2 is FQGNSA. This CDR3 is built from 17 residues. Trimming at V came to 5 bases and at J to 5 bases, leaving 9 bases not matched to a gene. The CDR3, as DNA: TGTGCCAGCAGCGGTTGGGGACTAGCGGGAGGGCCCGACGAGCAGTACTTC. Its protein product is CASSGWGLAGGPDEQYF.

For this clonotype: A much larger clone lies a single base off, so this may be a read error. This sequence joins TRBV20-1 and TRBJ1-3, with a possible D match to TRBD1 (6 bases). Germline assignment: CDR1 DFQATT and CDR2 SNEGSKA (reference sequence). The CDR3 extends over 16 amino acids. Trimming cost V 6 bases and J 1 base, with 19 bases left between them. DNA of the CDR3: TGCAGTGCCAATCCTGGGGCAGGGGTTTCTGGAAACACCATATATTTT. Translating it yields CSANPGAGVSGNTIYF.

This clonotype was observed at least ten times. J is TRBJ2-3 and V is TRBV9; weak D call: TRBD1 (5 bases). Germline lookup yields CDR1 SGDLS and CDR2 YYNGEE. CDR3 length: 14 residues. Trimming cost V 4 bases and J 2 bases, with 11 bases left between them. The chain's CDR3 is CASSTGHPTDTQYF. CDR3 bases: TGTGCCAGCAGCACCGGACACCCCACAGATACGCAGTATTTT.

This clonotype was detected many times. The chain recombines TRBV5-1 with TRBJ2-7; TRBD2 matches 9 bases. CDR1 SGHRS and CDR2 YFSETQ come from the germline V gene. The CDR3 contains 14 residues. J was trimmed by 12 bases and V by 4 bases; bases with no gene match: 14. CDR3 in DNA: TGCGCCAGCAGCCTGGAGTACGCTAGCGGGATGTGGTACTTC. This encodes CASSLEYASGMWYF.

This clonotype occurred many times. This sequence joins TRBV7-2 and TRBJ2-3, with D uncertain. V lost 5 bases, J lost 5 bases, and 11 bases lay in between. This CDR3 has 13 amino acids. Germline V gene data show CDR1 as SGHTA and CDR2 as FQGNSA. CDR3 region: CASSVKFLDTQYF. The CDR3 coding sequence is TGTGCCAGCAGCGTTAAGTTCTTAGATACGCAGTATTTT. The variable domain in full, with the rest retrieved from reference TRBV7-2 and TRBJ2-3, is GAGVSQSPSNKVTEKGKDVELRCDPISGHTALYWYRQSLGQGLEFLIYFQGNSAPDKSGLPSDRFSAERTGGSVSTLTIQRTQQEDSAVYLCASSVKFLDTQYFGPGTRLTVL.

This clonotype was picked up many times. This chain joins TRBV6-2 or TRBV6-3 and TRBJ2-5; D is perhaps TRBD2 (6 bases). The CDR3 spans 13 residues. V lost 2 bases to trimming and J lost 5 bases, with 9 bases between them. CDR1 is MNHEY and CDR2 is SVGEGT in the germline V gene. The CDR3 DNA follows: TGTGCCAGCAGTTACGCGGGACGGGAGACCCAGTACTTC. Residues: CASSYAGRETQYF.

In its sample, this clonotype was seen many times. The rearrangement joins TRBV15 to TRBJ1-2; D unresolved. V was cut by 0 bases and J by 1 base, with 15 bases left in between. Germline loops: CDR1 LNHNV, CDR2 YYDKDF (reference sequence). CDR3 length: 17 amino acids. CDR3 loop: CATSRDSPSLHNYGYTF. The CDR3 bases are TGTGCCACCAGCAGAGATTCCCCCTCTCTACATAACTATGGCTACACCTTC.

The J gene is TRBJ2-5, the V gene TRBV7-3, with D hard to call. The CDR3 sequence is 15 residues long. V was shortened by 0 bases and J by 1 base, with 9 bases between the two germline ends. CDR1 is SGHTA, CDR2 FQGTGA, per germline. CDR3 DNA sequence: TGTGCCAGCAGCTTAACTCCCGCTAGCCAAGAGACCCAGTACTTC. Translation: CASSLTPASQETQYF. Full variable domain (remainder filled in from reference TRBV7-3 and TRBJ2-5): GAGVSQTPSNKVTEKGKYVELRCDPISGHTALYWYRQSLGQGPEFLIYFQGTGAADDSGLPNDRFFAVRPEGSVSTLKIQRTERGDSAVYLCASSLTPASQETQYFGPGTRLLVL.

Many counts were recorded for this clonotype. The gene calls are TRBV2 and TRBJ1-2; the D gene is possibly TRBD1 (6 bases). The V gene's germline CDR1 is SNHLY and CDR2 FYNNEI. The CDR3 sequence is 14 residues long. V lost 7 bases to trimming and J lost 4 bases, with 16 bases between them. DNA for the CDR3: TGTGCCAGCAAAACTTTACAGGGCAGCTATGGCTACACCTTC. Protein: CASKTLQGSYGYTF.

This clonotype was counted ten times or more. This rearrangement joins TRBV5-8 to TRBJ2-7; TRBD2 agrees at 12 bases. Germline values: CDR1 SGHTS, CDR2 YDEGEE. Trimming took 4 bases from V and 5 from J; bases not matched to a gene: 7. The CDR3 covers 15 residues. CDR3 DNA sequence: TGTGCCAGCAGCCGCTGGACTAGCGGGATCCACGAGCAGTACTTC. This translates into CASSRWTSGIHEQYF.

This clonotype showed up just a few times. The chain is built from TRBV7-9 and TRBJ2-1; 9 nucleotides agree with TRBD2. CDR3 length: 15 amino acids. Trimming at V came to 6 bases and at J to 3 bases, leaving 6 bases not matched to a gene. Per germline, CDR1 SEHNR and CDR2 FQNEAQ (reference sequence). The CDR3 bases are TGTGCCAGCAGTGGGGCGGGAGGGGTCTACAATGAGCAGTTCTTC. Translating gives CASSGAGGVYNEQFF.

This clonotype was counted ten times or more. The CDR3 region is CASSHTTGFYGYTF. The CDR3 nucleotides read TGTGCCAGTAGTCACACGACAGGGTTCTATGGCTACACCTTC. The chain combines TRBV19 with TRBJ1-2; 7 nucleotides line up with TRBD1. J lost 4 bases, V lost 5 bases, and 7 bases had no gene match. CDR1 is LNHDA, CDR2 SQIVND, per germline (reference sequence). The CDR3 totals 14 residues.

This clonotype came up many times. The chain joins TRBV6-6 to TRBJ1-1; D remains unclear. The CDR3 sequence is 13 residues long. CDR1 is MNHNY, CDR2 SVGAGI, per germline (reference sequence). The V and J ends lost 7 bases and 1 base respectively, with 10 bases between them. DNA of the CDR3: TGTGCCAGCACCCTCGTCCCGAACACTGAAGCTTTCTTT. It yields the protein CASTLVPNTEAFF.

This clonotype was detected only a few times. J is TRBJ2-7 and V is TRBV5-6; 13 bases are shared with TRBD2. The germline gives CDR1 SGHDT, CDR2 YYEEEE. J was trimmed by 4 bases and V by 3 bases; bases with no gene match: 7. This CDR3 is built from 16 residues. DNA for the CDR3: TGTGCCAGCAGCTCCGGACTAGCGGGAGTTGGGTACGAGCAGTACTTC. It yields the protein CASSSGLAGVGYEQYF.

This chain links TRBV11-1 with TRBJ2-7; D unclear. CDR1 and CDR2 (germline): SGHAT, FQDESV (reference sequence). The CDR3 contains 15 residues. Between the trimmed V and J ends, which lost 1 base and 3 bases, there was a span of 13 bases. The CDR3 loop reads CASSLGSAPGYEQYF. As DNA, the CDR3 is TGTGCCAGCAGCTTAGGCAGCGCCCCCGGCTACGAGCAGTACTTC.

This clonotype was found many times. The chain couples TRBV10-3 to TRBJ2-7, with D maybe TRBD1 (6 bases). V lost 5 bases and J 4 bases, leaving 18 bases between the germline ends. Per the germline V gene, CDR1 is ENHRY and CDR2 is SYGVKD. The CDR3 is 15 residues long. The CDR3 nucleotides are TGTGCCATCAGTATAACGACAGGTGATATGTACGAGCAGTACTTC. Its translation is CAISITTGDMYEQYF.

The gene calls are TRBV7-2 and TRBJ1-3; D is unclear. The CDR3 totals 15 residues. V shed 4 bases and J shed 1 base, with 11 bases lying between them. Germline CDR1 is SGHTA and CDR2 is FQGNSA. CDR3 region: CASSSGWLSGNTIYF. The CDR3 bases are TGTGCCAGCAGCTCGGGGTGGTTGTCTGGAAACACCATATATTTT.

This clonotype was counted at least ten times. The chain joins TRBV5-1 to TRBJ2-5; possibly TRBD2 for D (6 bases). The CDR3 runs 14 residues. V lost 3 bases to trimming and J lost 2 bases, with 11 bases between them. Germline V lookup: CDR1 SGHRS, CDR2 YFSETQ. CDR3 sequence (DNA): TGCGCCAGCAGCTCGACTAGTTCACAAGAGACCCAGTACTTC. Its translation is CASSSTSSQETQYF.

There are a few counts of this clonotype. CDR3 protein: CATSRDGGVSGYTF. CDR3 DNA sequence: TGTGCCACCAGCAGAGATGGAGGGGTTAGTGGCTACACCTTC. This chain links TRBV15 with TRBJ1-2, with D perhaps TRBD1 (5 bases). Germline V CDR1 and CDR2: LNHNV, YYDKDF (reference sequence). This CDR3 spans 14 amino acids. V dropped 0 bases and J dropped 7 bases, with 12 bases sitting between them.

Note on this clonotype: A single base separates this from a much larger clone, so it may be a read error. This chain connects TRBV10-3 to TRBJ1-1; no clear D gene. Germline V lookup: CDR1 ENHRY, CDR2 SYGVKD. The CDR3 runs 15 residues. CDR3 nucleotide sequence: TGTGCCATCAGTGAGTCGTCGGGGATGAACACTGGAGCTTTCTTT. Encoded protein: CAISESSGMNTGAFF.

About this clonotype: This clone may be a read error of a much larger clone one base away. The chain couples TRBV20-1 to TRBJ2-1; D perhaps matches TRBD1 (5 bases). CDR1 and CDR2 (germline): DFQATT, SNEGSKA (reference sequence). CDR3 length: 12 residues. CDR3 amino acids: CRGQGTFNEQFF. The CDR3 DNA follows: TGCAGAGGGCAGGGTACGTTCAATGAGCAGTTCTTC.